Here is one T cell receptor (beta chain) with its context. What it binds is not known. Germline lookup yields CDR1 WNHNN and CDR2 SYGVQD (reference sequence). CDR3 length: 17 residues. V lost 0 bases to trimming and J lost 1 base, with 15 bases between them. Assay used: immunoSEQ multiplex PCR; TCRdb lists only in-frame clones, some missing. The data show about 85,000 clones, with more than 75% seen just once and about 2.9% held by the top ten. These data come from a study of T cell responses to AZD1222 COVID-19 vaccine. Study findings and constraints: Unmutated variant regions are reportedly targeted by nearly half of spike-specific TCRs. No repertoire was sampled before or during the peak T cell response, only after it. Vaccine-associated CD4 TCRs spanned spike, dominant at 160-218 and 743-854. Just a handful of AZD1222 recipients were seropositive at baseline.

This sequence joins TRBV10-1 and TRBJ1-1; D gene uncertain. The sequenced sample was peripheral blood, obtained on day 0 of AZD1222 vaccination. This TCR derives from an adult in good health. CDR3 loop: CASSESHGGVENTEAFF. The CDR3 bases are TGCGCCAGCAGTGAGTCGCACGGCGGGGTTGAGAACACTGAAGCTTTCTTT.